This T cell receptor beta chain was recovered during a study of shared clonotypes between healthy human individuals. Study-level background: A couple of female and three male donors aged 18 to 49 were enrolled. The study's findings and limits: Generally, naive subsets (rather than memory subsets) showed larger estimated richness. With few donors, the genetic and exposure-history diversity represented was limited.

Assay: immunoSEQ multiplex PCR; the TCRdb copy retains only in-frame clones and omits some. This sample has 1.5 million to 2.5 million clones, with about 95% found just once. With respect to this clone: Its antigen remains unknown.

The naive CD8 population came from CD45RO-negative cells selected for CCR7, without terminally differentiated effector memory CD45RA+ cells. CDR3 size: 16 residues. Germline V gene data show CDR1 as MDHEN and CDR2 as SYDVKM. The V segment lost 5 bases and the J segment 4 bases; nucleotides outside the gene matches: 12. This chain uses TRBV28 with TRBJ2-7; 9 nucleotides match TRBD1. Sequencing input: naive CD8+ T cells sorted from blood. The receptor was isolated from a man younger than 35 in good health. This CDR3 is CASSLTPGQGGYEQYF. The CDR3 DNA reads TGTGCCAGCAGTCTTACACCGGGACAGGGAGGTTACGAGCAGTACTTC.